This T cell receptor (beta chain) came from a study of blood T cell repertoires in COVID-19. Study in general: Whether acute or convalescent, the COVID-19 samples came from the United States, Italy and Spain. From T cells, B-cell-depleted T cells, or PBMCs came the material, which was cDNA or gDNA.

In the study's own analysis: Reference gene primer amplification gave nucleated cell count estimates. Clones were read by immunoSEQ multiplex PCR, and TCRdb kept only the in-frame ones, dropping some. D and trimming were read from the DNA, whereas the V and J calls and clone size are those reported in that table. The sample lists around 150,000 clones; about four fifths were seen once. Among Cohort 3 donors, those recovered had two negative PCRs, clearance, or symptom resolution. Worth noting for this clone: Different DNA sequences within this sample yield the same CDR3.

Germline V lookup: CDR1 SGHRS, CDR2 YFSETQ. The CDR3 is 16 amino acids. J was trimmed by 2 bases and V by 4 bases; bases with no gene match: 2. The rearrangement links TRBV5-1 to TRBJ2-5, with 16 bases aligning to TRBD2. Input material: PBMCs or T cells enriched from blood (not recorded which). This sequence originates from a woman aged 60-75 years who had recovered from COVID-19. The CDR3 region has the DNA TGCGCCAGCAGCCCGGGACTAGCGGGGGGGCAAGAGACCCAGTACTTC. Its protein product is CASSPGLAGGQETQYF.